This T cell receptor (beta chain) originates from a study of T-cell reconstitution after alpha-beta-depleted transplantation in children. TCRbeta library preparation incorporated unique molecular identifiers. From the PCR reads, TCRdb called clonotypes with MiXCR, one entry per CDR3 protein. In the table there are about 610,000 distinct CDR3 sequences, roughly a tenth of which are singletons. Per germline, CDR1 DFQATT and CDR2 SNEGSKA (reference sequence). V shed 8 bases and J shed 0 bases, with 17 bases lying between them. The CDR3 runs to 14 residues. This clonotype was seen repeatedly, ten times or more.

The chain recombines TRBV20-1 with TRBJ2-7; maybe TRBD1 (6 bases). The source is a human donor who donated a stem cell graft to a child with acute myeloid leukemia. The sequences come from PBMCs from the stem cell graft donor, collected from the stem cell graft. The CDR3 DNA follows: TGCAGTTTGAGAAAGACAGGTTCCTCCTACGAGCAGTACTTC. Its protein is CSLRKTGSSYEQYF.